A single sample gave rise to the 13 T cell receptor beta chains below, sequenced in a study of glioma-infiltrating T cells. TCR alpha and beta CDR3 regions were amplified from RNA using iRepertoire nested multiplex PCR. TCRdb re-analysed the multiplex PCR reads in MiXCR, keeping a single row per CDR3 protein. In the table there are roughly 120,000 distinct CDR3 sequences, approximately 25% of which are singletons. Sequenced material: glioma tissue, nonneoplastic brain tissue, or PBMCs (not recorded which). The receptors were gathered from a human donor with low-grade glioma or glioblastoma, undergoing nonglioma brain surgery, or in good health (not recorded which).

This clonotype came up many times. The chain joins TRBV6-1 to TRBJ2-3; a weak D match, TRBD1 (6 bases). Germline CDR1 MNHNS, CDR2 SASEGT. The CDR3 covers 14 residues. The V end was cut by 6 bases, the J end by 4 bases, with 14 bases between. The CDR3 sequence is CASRSGEGADTQYF. The CDR3 coding sequence is TGTGCCAGCAGGTCCGGAGAGGGGGCAGATACGCAGTATTTT.

In the case of this clonotype: This sequence may be a read error, since a much larger clone differs from it by one base. The genes are TRBV10-3 and TRBJ1-2; D is undetermined. The CDR3 runs to 13 residues. Germline V gene lookup returns CDR1 ENHRY and CDR2 SYGVKD. CDR3 amino acids: CAISGAENYGYNF. Written as DNA, the CDR3 is TGTGCCATCAGTGGAGCAGAGAACTATGGCTACAACTTC.

This clonotype has ten or more counts. The chain carries TRBV6-1 and TRBJ2-5; D is possibly TRBD1 (5 bases). V was shortened by 7 bases and J by 1 base, with 19 bases between the two germline ends. Per the germline V gene, CDR1 is MNHNS and CDR2 is SASEGT. The CDR3 covers 16 residues. The CDR3, as DNA: TGTGCCAGCACCACGAGACAGCTGATTTTCCAAGAGACCCAGTACTTC. Protein product: CASTTRQLIFQETQYF.

The genes are TRBV28 and TRBJ1-5, with 8 bases lining up with TRBD1. Germline CDR1 is MDHEN and CDR2 is SYDVKM. This CDR3 is built from 15 residues. Unmatched junction bases numbered 4, after V lost 4 bases and J lost 2 bases. CDR3 DNA sequence: TGTGCCAGCAGTTCCGCGACAGGGGGCAATCAGCCCCAGCATTTT. Protein: CASSSATGGNQPQHF.

The genes are TRBV10-3 and TRBJ1-2, with D perhaps TRBD1 (5 bases). The germline gives CDR1 ENHRY, CDR2 SYGVKD. The CDR3 spans 14 residues. The ends were cut back, 2 bases at V and 2 bases at J, with 9 bases in the middle. Here the CDR3 DNA reads TGTGCCATCAGTGAGGCAGGGCGCAACTATGGCTACACCTTC. This codes for CAISEAGRNYGYTF.

This clonotype has at least ten counts. This chain joins TRBV9 and TRBJ1-1; D is unresolved. Between the trimmed V and J ends, which lost 4 bases and 5 bases, there was a span of 18 bases. Per germline, CDR1 SGDLS and CDR2 YYNGEE. The CDR3 is made up of 15 amino acids. DNA for the CDR3: TGTGCCAGCAGCCCATTTGAAACAGTTCGAACTGAAGCTTTCTTT. This sequence encodes CASSPFETVRTEAFF.

This rearrangement joins TRBV4-2 to TRBJ1-1; D gene unclear. Trimming left V 3 bases short and J 3 bases short, with 11 bases between. In germline, CDR1 is LGHNA, CDR2 YNFKEQ. This CDR3 contains 14 residues. In DNA, the CDR3 is TGTGCCAGCAGCCACCCAGTGGGCTACACTGAAGCTTTCTTT. Translation gives CASSHPVGYTEAFF.

This clonotype was counted ten times or more. The gene calls are TRBV3-1 and TRBJ2-5; D assignment may be TRBD1 or TRBD2 (5 bases each). The CDR3 spans 14 residues. V was pared by 7 bases and J by 7 bases, with 19 bases between. Looked up from germline, CDR1 is LGHDT and CDR2 is YNNKEL (reference sequence). In DNA form, the CDR3 reads TGTGCCAGCACGTCCGGGGCCGTATCGGGGACCCAGTACTTC. This gives the protein CASTSGAVSGTQYF.

This clonotype appeared a single time. This may be a read error, as it is one base from a much larger clone. V and J are TRBV5-1 and TRBJ2-1, with 10 nucleotides matching TRBD2. V dropped 7 bases and J dropped 10; count of bases not matched to a gene: 8. This CDR3 has 13 residues. The germline gives CDR1 SGHRS, CDR2 YFSETQ. The DNA of the CDR3 is TGCGCCAGCCGCCGAACTAGCGGGACGGAGCAGTTCTTC. Encoded protein: CASRRTSGTEQFF.

As regards this clonotype: A much larger clonotype is one base distant, so this may be a read error. The chain joins TRBV7-9 to TRBJ2-1; D is uncertain. Germline V lookup: CDR1 SEHNR, CDR2 FQNEAQ (reference sequence). The CDR3 sequence is 14 residues long. CDR3 DNA sequence: TGTACCAGCAGCTTAGCTCTCTGGGACAATGAGCAGTTCTTC. It codes for CTSSLALWDNEQFF. The full variable domain, its missing parts supplied by reference TRBV7-9 and TRBJ2-1, is DTGVSQNPRHKITKRGQNVTFRCDPISEHNRLYWYRQTLGQGPEFLTYFQNEAQLEKSRLLSDRFSAERPKGSFSTLEIQRTEQGDSAMYLCTSSLALWDNEQFFGPGTRLTVL.

This clonotype occurred many times. The chain has TRBV28 and TRBJ2-7; 10 positions agree with TRBD1. Unmatched junction bases numbered 4, after V lost 6 bases and J lost 5 bases. Looked up from germline, CDR1 is MDHEN and CDR2 is SYDVKM. There are 13 residues in the CDR3. The CDR3 loop reads CASRTGGSDEQYF. The CDR3 DNA is TGTGCCAGCAGGACAGGGGGCTCAGACGAGCAGTACTTC.

This clonotype was found many times. The rearrangement links TRBV12-3 or TRBV12-4 to TRBJ2-3, with D uncertain. The CDR3 covers 12 residues. V was clipped by 7 bases and J by 2 bases, with 7 bases between them. The CDR3: CASKVPTDTQYF. CDR3 nucleotides: TGTGCCAGCAAGGTACCCACAGATACGCAGTATTTT.

This clonotype was counted ten times or more. In DNA form, the CDR3 reads TGTGCCAGCAGCACCCAGGGTGCAGATACGCAGTATTTT. Amino acid sequence: CASSTQGADTQYF. The V call is TRBV7-2, the J call TRBJ2-3; maybe TRBD1 (5 bases). Germline-derived CDR1 and CDR2 are SGHTA and FQGNSA. The ends were cut back, 5 bases at V and 4 bases at J, with 10 bases in the middle. This CDR3 has 13 residues.